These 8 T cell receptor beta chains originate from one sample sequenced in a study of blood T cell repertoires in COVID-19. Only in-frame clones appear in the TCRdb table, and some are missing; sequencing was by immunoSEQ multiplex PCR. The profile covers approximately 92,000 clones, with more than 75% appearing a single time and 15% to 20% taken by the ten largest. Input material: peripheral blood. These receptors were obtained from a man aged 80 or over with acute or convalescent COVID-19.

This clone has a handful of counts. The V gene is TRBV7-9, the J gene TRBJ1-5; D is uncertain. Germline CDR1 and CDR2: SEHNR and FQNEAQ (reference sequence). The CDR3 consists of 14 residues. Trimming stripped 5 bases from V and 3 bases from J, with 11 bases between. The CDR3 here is CASSPSGFNQPQHF. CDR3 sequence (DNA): TGTGCCAGCAGCCCGAGCGGATTCAATCAGCCCCAGCATTTT.

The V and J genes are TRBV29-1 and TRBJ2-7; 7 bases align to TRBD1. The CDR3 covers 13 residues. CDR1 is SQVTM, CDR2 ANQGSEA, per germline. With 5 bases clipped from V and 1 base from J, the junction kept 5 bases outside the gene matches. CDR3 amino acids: CSVRRDSSYEQYF. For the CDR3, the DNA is TGCAGCGTTCGCCGGGACAGTTCCTACGAGCAGTACTTC.

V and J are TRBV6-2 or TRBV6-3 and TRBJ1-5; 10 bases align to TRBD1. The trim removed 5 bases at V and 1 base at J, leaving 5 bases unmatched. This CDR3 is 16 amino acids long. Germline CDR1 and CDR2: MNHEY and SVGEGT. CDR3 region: CASSDWTGGSNQPQHF. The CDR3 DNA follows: TGTGCCAGCAGTGACTGGACAGGGGGGAGCAATCAGCCCCAGCATTTT.

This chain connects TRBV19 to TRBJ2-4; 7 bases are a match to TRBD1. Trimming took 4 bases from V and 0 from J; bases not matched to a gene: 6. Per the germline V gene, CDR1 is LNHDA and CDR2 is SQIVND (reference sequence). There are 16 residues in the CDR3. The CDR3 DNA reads TGTGCCAGTAGTACCGGGACAGTCTTAGCCAAAAACATTCAGTACTTC. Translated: CASSTGTVLAKNIQYF.

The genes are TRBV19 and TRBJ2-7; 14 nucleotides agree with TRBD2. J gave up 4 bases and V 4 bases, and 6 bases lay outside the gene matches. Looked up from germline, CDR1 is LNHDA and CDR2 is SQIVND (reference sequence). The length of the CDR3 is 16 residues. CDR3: CASSTPGLAGVYEQYF. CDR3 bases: TGTGCCAGTAGTACCCCGGGACTAGCGGGAGTTTACGAGCAGTACTTC.

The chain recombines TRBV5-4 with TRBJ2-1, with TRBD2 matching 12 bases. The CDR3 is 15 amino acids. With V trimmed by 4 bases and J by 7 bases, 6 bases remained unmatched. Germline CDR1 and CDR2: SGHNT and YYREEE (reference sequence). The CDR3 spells CASSQRLAGVNEQFF. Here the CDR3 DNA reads TGTGCCAGCAGCCAACGACTAGCGGGAGTTAATGAGCAGTTCTTC.

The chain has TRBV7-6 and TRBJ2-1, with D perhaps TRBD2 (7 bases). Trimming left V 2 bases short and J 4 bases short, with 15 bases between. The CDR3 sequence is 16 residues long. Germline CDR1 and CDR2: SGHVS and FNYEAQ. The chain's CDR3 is CASSLRVGGAYNEQFF. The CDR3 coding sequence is TGTGCCAGCAGCTTAAGAGTGGGGGGGGCGTACAATGAGCAGTTCTTC.

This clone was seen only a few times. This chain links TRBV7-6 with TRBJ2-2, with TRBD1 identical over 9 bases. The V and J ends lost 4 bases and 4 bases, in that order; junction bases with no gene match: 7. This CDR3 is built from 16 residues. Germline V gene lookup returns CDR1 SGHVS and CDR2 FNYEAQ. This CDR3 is CASSSQQGASTGELFF. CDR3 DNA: TGTGCCAGCAGCTCCCAACAGGGGGCAAGCACCGGGGAGCTGTTTTTT. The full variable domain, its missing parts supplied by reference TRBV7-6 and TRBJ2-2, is GAGVSQSPRYKVTKRGQDVALRCDPISGHVSLYWYRQALGQGPEFLTYFNYEAQQDKSGLPNDRFSAERPEGSISTLTIQRTEQRDSAMYRCASSSQQGASTGELFFGEGSRLTVL.